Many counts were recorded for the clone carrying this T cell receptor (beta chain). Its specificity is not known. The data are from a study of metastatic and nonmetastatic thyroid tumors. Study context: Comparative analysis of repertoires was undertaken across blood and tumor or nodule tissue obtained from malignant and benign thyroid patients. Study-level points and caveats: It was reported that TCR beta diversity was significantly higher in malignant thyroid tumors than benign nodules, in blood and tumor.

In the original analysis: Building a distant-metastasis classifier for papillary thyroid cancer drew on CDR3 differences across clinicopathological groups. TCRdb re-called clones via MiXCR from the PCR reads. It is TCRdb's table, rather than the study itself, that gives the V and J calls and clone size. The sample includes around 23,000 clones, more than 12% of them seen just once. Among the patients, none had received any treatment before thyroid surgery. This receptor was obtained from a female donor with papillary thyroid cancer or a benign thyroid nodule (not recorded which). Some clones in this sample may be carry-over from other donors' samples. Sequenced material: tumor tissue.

The DNA for the CDR3 is TGTGCCAGTCAGAGGGTCCCCTATGGCTACACCTTC. Protein product: CASQRVPYGYTF. The gene calls are TRBV19 and TRBJ1-2, with unresolved D. The CDR3 runs 12 residues. Trimming took off 8 bases at V and 4 bases at J, with 11 bases between the two ends. The germline gives CDR1 LNHDA, CDR2 SQIVND (reference sequence).